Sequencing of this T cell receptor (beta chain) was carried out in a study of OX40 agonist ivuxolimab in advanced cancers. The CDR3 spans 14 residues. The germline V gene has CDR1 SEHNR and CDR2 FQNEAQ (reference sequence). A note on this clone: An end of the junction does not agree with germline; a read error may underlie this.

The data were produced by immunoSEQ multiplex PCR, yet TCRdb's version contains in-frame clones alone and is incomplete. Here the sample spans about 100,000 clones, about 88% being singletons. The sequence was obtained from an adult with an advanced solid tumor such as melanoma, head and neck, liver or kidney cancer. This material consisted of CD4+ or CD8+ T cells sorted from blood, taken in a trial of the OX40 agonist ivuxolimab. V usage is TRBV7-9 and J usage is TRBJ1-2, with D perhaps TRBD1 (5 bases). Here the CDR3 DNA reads TGTGCCAGCAGCCCCCCCGGGACCAACTTTGGCTACACCTTC. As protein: CASSPPGTNFGYTF.